This T cell receptor (beta chain) was sequenced for a study of blood T cell repertoires in COVID-19. Study background: Italy, Spain and the United States were the sources of the convalescent and acute COVID-19 samples.

Source study methods: How many nucleated cells were present was estimated from reference gene primer amplification. Sequencing used immunoSEQ multiplex PCR; TCRdb keeps in-frame clones, though not all of them. Clone size and the V and J calls come from that table; the DNA yielded D and trimming. The data show 160,000 or so clones, roughly 80% seen once. The CDR3 runs 17 residues. The germline V gene encodes CDR1 SGHNT and CDR2 YENEEA. Trimming removed 1 base from V and 4 bases from J, with 17 bases in between. The sample consisted of peripheral blood. This clonotype was obtained from a man aged 60 to 69 with acute or convalescent COVID-19. The V and J genes are TRBV11-3 and TRBJ2-1; maybe TRBD2 (6 bases). The CDR3 here is CASSLGERRGGYNEQFF. The DNA of the CDR3 is TGTGCCAGCAGCTTAGGAGAAAGGAGGGGCGGATACAATGAGCAGTTCTTC. Supplemented by reference TRBV11-3 and TRBJ2-1, the full variable domain reads EAGVVQSPRYKIIEKKQPVAFWCNPISGHNTLYWYLQNLGQGPELLIRYENEEAVDDSQLPKDRFSAERLKGVDSTLKIQPAELGDSAVYLCASSLGERRGGYNEQFFGPGTRLTVL.